The entry below describes one T cell receptor beta chain. Its antigen is not yet known. Per-base qualities were not stored, and no clone one base away is much larger. TCRbeta CDR3 regions were amplified from genomic DNA using the immunoSEQ Assay, a bias-controlled multiplex PCR. The original methods were these. Within the assay, amplification of reference gene primers was used to estimate how many nucleated cells each sample contained. To quantify the absolute abundance of each unique TCRbeta CDR3 rearrangement, sequence reads were collapsed and filtered. For each sample, productive Simpson clonality was calculated as the square root of Simpson's diversity index across productive rearrangements. In TCRdb, the immuneACCESS table is reduced to in-frame sequences with V and J assigned. These tables do not hold every clone; where another copy was compared, an unresolved V gene accounts for under half, and the others remain unexplained. Clone size and the V and J calls come from that table; the DNA yielded D and trimming. For this sample there are about 140,000 clones; approximately 80% appear just once. The biggest ten clones account for over 7.5% of the sample.

The record originates from a study of blood T cell repertoires in COVID-19 (dated by TCRdb to 2018 to 2020). For the study in its entirety: Samples covering the acute and convalescent phases of COVID-19 were provided by collaborators in the United States, Italy and Spain. The sample metadata nearly always contained a de-identified subject ID, COVID-19 status, age in years and sex. The prospective study material was composed of cDNA or gDNA derived from T cells, B-cell-depleted T cells, or PBMCs. The dataset comprised deeply sampled blood TCRbeta repertoires from subjects exposed to, actively infected with, or recovered from COVID-19. The samples were drawn from two sources: the first 160 participants of the ongoing ImmuneRACE study, and over 1,000 subjects contributed by 6 global collaborators. A freely available public database, intended as a resource for researchers studying the immune response to SARS-CoV-2, is where the repertoires were released. HLA class I and class II types, where available, came from metadata supplied by the sample provider rather than from assay-based typing.

From cysteine to phenylalanine, the CDR3 is 13 amino acids long. Only the CDR3 DNA is retained, 39 bases long and in frame from the first base. V sheds 5 bases and J sheds 6 bases, leaving 13 bases between their ends. Summary of the overall study and its limitations: The amount of clinical and demographic metadata varied by source and participant and was provided uncurated.

Each collaborating institution followed its own protocols to collect whole blood in K2EDTA tubes. For TCRbeta analysis, collaborators shipped samples in one of three forms: frozen whole blood, isolated PBMCs, or DNA extracted from either of those sample types. The chain links TRBV12-3 or TRBV12-4 with TRBJ1-2; TRBD1 might be the D gene, on 6 matching bases. The material sequenced was peripheral blood. The source of this sequence is an elderly woman in a cohort sampled during active or convalescent COVID-19. The CDR3: CASSRRGADGYTF. DNA sequence: TGTGCCAGCAGTCGACGGGGGGCGGATGGCTACACCTTC.